This is a list of T cell receptor beta chains from one sample in a study of a mutant IDH1 vaccine in newly diagnosed glioma. For these TCRs, the target antigens are not known. Profiled with immunoSEQ multiplex PCR; TCRdb holds only in-frame clones, not every one. The sample gives roughly 70,000 clones, over 75% of which show up once; more than 10% is in the top ten. Sequenced material: PBMCs, taken from a glioma patient whose treatment included an IDH1 peptide vaccine. All receptors come from a young man with glioma. Both conserved end residues are part of each CDR3. Fields, in order: V gene, J gene, D gene, clone size, CDR3 length, CDR3 DNA, CDR3 protein. The D gene is left open where the match is weak. Expanded clones get a size class; other rows say once, few or many, or leave the size out.

V gene: TRBV27; J gene: TRBJ2-5; D gene: .; clone size: .; CDR3 length: 13; CDR3 DNA: TGTGCCAGCAGTTTGGGTGTAGGGAGGACCCAGTACTTC; CDR3 protein: CASSLGVGRTQYF
V gene: TRBV28; J gene: TRBJ2-2; D gene: .; clone size: .; CDR3 length: 12; CDR3 DNA: TGTGCCAGCAGCCAGGTCGTCGGGGAGCTGTTTTTT; CDR3 protein: CASSQVVGELFF
V gene: TRBV7-9; J gene: TRBJ2-7; D gene: TRBD1; clone size: .; CDR3 length: 13; CDR3 DNA: TGTGCCAGCAGCCCCGGGACAGGCTACGAGCAGTACTTC; CDR3 protein: CASSPGTGYEQYF
V gene: TRBV5-1; J gene: TRBJ2-1; D gene: TRBD2; clone size: .; CDR3 length: 17; CDR3 DNA: TGCGCCAGCAGCTTGGGTGGGACTAGCGGGGGGAACAATGAGCAGTTCTTC; CDR3 protein: CASSLGGTSGGNNEQFF
V gene: TRBV5-4; J gene: TRBJ1-6; D gene: .; clone size: .; CDR3 length: 13; CDR3 DNA: TGTGCCAGCAGCTTTAGTTTGAATTCACCCCTCCACTTT; CDR3 protein: CASSFSLNSPLHF
V gene: TRBV7-9; J gene: TRBJ2-3; D gene: .; clone size: .; CDR3 length: 13; CDR3 DNA: TGTGCCAGCAGCTCTTTTGGGGGGGATACGCAGTATTTT; CDR3 protein: CASSSFGGDTQYF
V gene: TRBV11-2; J gene: TRBJ2-1; D gene: TRBD2; clone size: .; CDR3 length: 14; CDR3 DNA: TGTGCCAGCAGCGGACTAGCGGGGAGGAATGAGCAGTTCTTC; CDR3 protein: CASSGLAGRNEQFF
V gene: TRBV27; J gene: TRBJ1-5; D gene: .; clone size: .; CDR3 length: 14; CDR3 DNA: TGTGCCAGCAGTTTTACAGGGTTGAATCAGCCCCAGCATTTT; CDR3 protein: CASSFTGLNQPQHF
V gene: TRBV4-3; J gene: TRBJ2-2; D gene: .; clone size: .; CDR3 length: 18; CDR3 DNA: TGCGCCAGCAGCCAAGATCTGGGAGGGGGCCTTAACACCGGGGAGCTGTTTTTT; CDR3 protein: CASSQDLGGGLNTGELFF
V gene: TRBV6-5; J gene: TRBJ2-7; D gene: .; clone size: .; CDR3 length: 11; CDR3 DNA: TGTGCCAACAGGGGGGGTTACGAGCAGTACTTC; CDR3 protein: CANRGGYEQYF
V gene: TRBV6-6; J gene: TRBJ2-1; D gene: .; clone size: .; CDR3 length: 15; CDR3 DNA: TGTGCCAGCAGCGCCGGGACACACTCCTACAATGAGCAGTTCTTC; CDR3 protein: CASSAGTHSYNEQFF
V gene: TRBV19; J gene: TRBJ2-7; D gene: .; clone size: few; CDR3 length: 16; CDR3 DNA: TGTGCCAGTAGTATGAGGGCAGGAGTAAGATGGGACGAGCAGTACTTC; CDR3 protein: CASSMRAGVRWDEQYF
V gene: TRBV25-1; J gene: TRBJ2-7; D gene: .; clone size: once; CDR3 length: 15; CDR3 DNA: TGTGCCAGCAGTGAATTAATGGCTGGAGGATACGAGCAGTACTTC; CDR3 protein: CASSELMAGGYEQYF
V gene: TRBV7-9; J gene: TRBJ1-5; D gene: .; clone size: .; CDR3 length: 12; CDR3 DNA: TGTGCCACCCGGGAGGACAATCAGCCCCAGCATTTT; CDR3 protein: CATREDNQPQHF
V gene: TRBV27; J gene: TRBJ1-5; D gene: .; clone size: .; CDR3 length: 15; CDR3 DNA: TGTGCCAGCAGTCCCTGGGGAATGAGCAATCAGCCCCAGCATTTT; CDR3 protein: CASSPWGMSNQPQHF
V gene: TRBV19; J gene: TRBJ2-2; D gene: TRBD2; clone size: .; CDR3 length: 15; CDR3 DNA: TGTGCCAGTAGTATAGGCGGGAGATCTAGCGGGGAGCTGTTTTTT; CDR3 protein: CASSIGGRSSGELFF
V gene: TRBV5-1; J gene: TRBJ1-4; D gene: .; clone size: .; CDR3 length: 13; CDR3 DNA: TGCGCCAGCAGCCTGGGACGGGATGAAAAACTGTTTTTT; CDR3 protein: CASSLGRDEKLFF
V gene: TRBV7-9; J gene: TRBJ1-1; D gene: .; clone size: .; CDR3 length: 11; CDR3 DNA: TGTGCCAGCAGTTTGAACACTGAAGCTTTCTTT; CDR3 protein: CASSLNTEAFF